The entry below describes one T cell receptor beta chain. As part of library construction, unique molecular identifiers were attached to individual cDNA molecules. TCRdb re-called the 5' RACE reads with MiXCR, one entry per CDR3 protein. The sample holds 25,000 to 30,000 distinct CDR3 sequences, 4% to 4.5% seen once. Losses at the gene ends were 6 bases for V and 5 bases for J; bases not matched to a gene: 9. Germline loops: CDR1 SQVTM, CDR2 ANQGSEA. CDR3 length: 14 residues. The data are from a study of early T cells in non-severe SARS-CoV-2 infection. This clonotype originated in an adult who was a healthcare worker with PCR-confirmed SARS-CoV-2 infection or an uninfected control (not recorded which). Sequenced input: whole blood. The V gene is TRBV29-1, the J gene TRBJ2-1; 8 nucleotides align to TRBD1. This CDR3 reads CSVDRDRNNNEQFF. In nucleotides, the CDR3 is TGCAGCGTGGACCGGGACAGGAATAACAATGAGCAGTTCTTC.